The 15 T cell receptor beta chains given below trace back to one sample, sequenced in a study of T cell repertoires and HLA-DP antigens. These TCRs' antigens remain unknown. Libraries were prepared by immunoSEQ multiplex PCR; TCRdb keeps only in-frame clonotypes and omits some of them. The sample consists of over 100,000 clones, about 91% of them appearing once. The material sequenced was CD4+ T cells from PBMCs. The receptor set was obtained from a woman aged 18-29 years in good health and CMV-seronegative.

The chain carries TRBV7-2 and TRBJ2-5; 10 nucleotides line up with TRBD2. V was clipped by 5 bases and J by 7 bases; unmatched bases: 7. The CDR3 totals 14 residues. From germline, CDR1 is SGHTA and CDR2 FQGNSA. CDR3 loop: CASSTRTSGGTQYF. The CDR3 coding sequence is TGTGCCAGCAGCACTCGGACTAGCGGAGGGACCCAGTACTTC.

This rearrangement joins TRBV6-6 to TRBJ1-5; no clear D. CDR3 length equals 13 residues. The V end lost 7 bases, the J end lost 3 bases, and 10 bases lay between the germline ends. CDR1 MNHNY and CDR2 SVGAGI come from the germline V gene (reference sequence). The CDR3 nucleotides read TGTGCCAGCAAGGGCCCTTCCAATCAGCCCCAGCATTTT. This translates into CASKGPSNQPQHF.

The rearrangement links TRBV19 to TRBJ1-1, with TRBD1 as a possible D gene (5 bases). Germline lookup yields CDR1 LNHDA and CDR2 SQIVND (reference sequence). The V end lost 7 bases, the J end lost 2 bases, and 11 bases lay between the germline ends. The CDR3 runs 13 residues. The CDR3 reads CASTLDSNTEAFF. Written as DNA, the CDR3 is TGTGCCAGTACCCTCGACAGTAACACTGAAGCTTTCTTT.

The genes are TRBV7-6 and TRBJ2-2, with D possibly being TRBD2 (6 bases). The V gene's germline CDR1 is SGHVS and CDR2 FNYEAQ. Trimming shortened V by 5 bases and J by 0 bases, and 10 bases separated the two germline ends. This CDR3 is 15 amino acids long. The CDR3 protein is CASSARDSNTGELFF. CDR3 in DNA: TGTGCCAGCAGCGCCCGGGACTCGAACACCGGGGAGCTGTTTTTT. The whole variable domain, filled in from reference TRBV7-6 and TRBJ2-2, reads GAGVSQSPRYKVTKRGQDVALRCDPISGHVSLYWYRQALGQGPEFLTYFNYEAQQDKSGLPNDRFSAERPEGSISTLTIQRTEQRDSAMYRCASSARDSNTGELFFGEGSRLTVL.

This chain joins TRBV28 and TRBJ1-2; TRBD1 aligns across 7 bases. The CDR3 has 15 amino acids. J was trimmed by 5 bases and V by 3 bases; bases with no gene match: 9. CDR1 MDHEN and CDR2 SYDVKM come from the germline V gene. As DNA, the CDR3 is TGTGCCAGCAGTTTGTCGGTTCAGGGGGGATATGGCTACACCTTC. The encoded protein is CASSLSVQGGYGYTF.

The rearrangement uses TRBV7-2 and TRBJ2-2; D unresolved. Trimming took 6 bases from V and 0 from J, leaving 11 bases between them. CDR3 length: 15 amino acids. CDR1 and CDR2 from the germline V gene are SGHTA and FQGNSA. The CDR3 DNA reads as TGTGCCAGCAGACCAAGACTTACGAACACCGGGGAGCTGTTTTTT. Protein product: CASRPRLTNTGELFF.

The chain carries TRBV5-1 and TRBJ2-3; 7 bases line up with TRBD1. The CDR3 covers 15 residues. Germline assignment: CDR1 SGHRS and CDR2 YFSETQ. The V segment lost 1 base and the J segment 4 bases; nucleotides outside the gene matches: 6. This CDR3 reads CASSLLTGVADTQYF. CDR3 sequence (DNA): TGCGCCAGCAGCTTGTTAACAGGGGTGGCAGATACGCAGTATTTT.

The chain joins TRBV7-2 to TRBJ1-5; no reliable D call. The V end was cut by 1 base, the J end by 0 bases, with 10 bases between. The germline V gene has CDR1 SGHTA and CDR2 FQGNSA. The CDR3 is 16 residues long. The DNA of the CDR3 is TGTGCCAGCAGCTTAGTAAGAGGACTTAGCAATCAGCCCCAGCATTTT. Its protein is CASSLVRGLSNQPQHF.

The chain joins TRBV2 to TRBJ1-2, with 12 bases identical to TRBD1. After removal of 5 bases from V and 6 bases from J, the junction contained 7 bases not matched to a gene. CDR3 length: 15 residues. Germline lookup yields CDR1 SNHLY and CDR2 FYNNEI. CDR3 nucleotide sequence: TGTGCCAGCAGTACATTGGGACAGGGGGCTCATGGCTACACCTTC. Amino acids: CASSTLGQGAHGYTF.

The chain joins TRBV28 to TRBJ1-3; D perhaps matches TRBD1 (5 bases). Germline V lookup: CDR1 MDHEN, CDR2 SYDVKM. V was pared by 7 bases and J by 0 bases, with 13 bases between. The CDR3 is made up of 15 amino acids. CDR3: CASTLDSLSGNTIYF. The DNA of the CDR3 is TGTGCCAGCACCCTAGACAGTCTCTCTGGAAACACCATATATTTT.

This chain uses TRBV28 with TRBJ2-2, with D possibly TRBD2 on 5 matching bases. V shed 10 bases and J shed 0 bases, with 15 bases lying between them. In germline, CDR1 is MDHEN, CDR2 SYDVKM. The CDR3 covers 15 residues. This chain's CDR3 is CATRGHNANTGELFF. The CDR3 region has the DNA TGTGCCACCCGAGGGCACAACGCGAACACCGGGGAGCTGTTTTTT.

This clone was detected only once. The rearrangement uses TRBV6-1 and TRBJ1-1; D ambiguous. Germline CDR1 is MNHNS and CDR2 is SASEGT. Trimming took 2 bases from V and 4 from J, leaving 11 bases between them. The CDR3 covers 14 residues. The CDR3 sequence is CASSELLRSTEAFF. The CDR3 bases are TGTGCCAGCAGTGAACTCTTAAGAAGCACTGAAGCTTTCTTT.

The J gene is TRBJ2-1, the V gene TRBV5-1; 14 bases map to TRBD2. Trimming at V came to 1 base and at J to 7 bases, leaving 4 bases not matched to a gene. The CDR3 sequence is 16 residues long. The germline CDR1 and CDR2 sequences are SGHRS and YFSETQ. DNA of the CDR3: TGCGCCAGCAGCTTGACCGGACTAGCGGGGGGAAATGAGCAGTTCTTC. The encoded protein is CASSLTGLAGGNEQFF.

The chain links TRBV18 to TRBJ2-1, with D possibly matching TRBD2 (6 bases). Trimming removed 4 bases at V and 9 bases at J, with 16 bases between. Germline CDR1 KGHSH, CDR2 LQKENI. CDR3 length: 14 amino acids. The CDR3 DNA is TGTGCCAGCTCACGCGGGACGGATGGGGGTGAGCAGTTCTTC. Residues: CASSRGTDGGEQFF.

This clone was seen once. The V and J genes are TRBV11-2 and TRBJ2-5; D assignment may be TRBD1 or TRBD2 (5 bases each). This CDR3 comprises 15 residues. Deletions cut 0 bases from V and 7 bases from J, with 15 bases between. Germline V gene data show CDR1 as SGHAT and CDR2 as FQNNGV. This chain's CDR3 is CASSLEGTAWGTQYF. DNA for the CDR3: TGTGCCAGCAGCTTAGAGGGGACGGCCTGGGGGACCCAGTACTTC.